The T cell receptor (beta chain) described here comes from a study of response to subunit inactivated influenza vaccine. Notes on this clonotype: What it binds is not known.

Points from the study as a whole: Only a handful of new T cells, the authors suggested, are recruited with each seasonal influenza vaccination.

TCRdb redid the calling of the RT-PCR reads with MiXCR, one entry per CDR3 protein. Among about 540,000 distinct CDR3 sequences listed, roughly 23% were seen once. Germline CDR1 reads MNHEY; CDR2 reads SVGEGT. Trimming removed 6 bases from V and 0 bases from J, with 19 bases in between. The CDR3 has 17 residues. These sequences were also reported in another study, on T cells expressing NK-cell markers. In that study: UMI-tagged 5'RACE template switching yielded the TCR beta cDNA. The share of CD8+ T cells held by dominant NKG2C+ clonotypes was about 1.0-7.5% in about 6 donors.

The input for sequencing was CD4+ T cells sorted from PBMCs, taken 11 to 12 days after vaccination. The clonotype originates from a man between 45 and 60 years old who received an inactivated influenza vaccine. V gene TRBV6-2 or TRBV6-3 combines with J gene TRBJ2-3; D might be TRBD1 (6 bases). The CDR3 DNA sequence: TGTGCCAGCAGACGAACAGGGCAGCGCCTTAGCACAGATACGCAGTATTTT. It specifies CASRRTGQRLSTDTQYF.